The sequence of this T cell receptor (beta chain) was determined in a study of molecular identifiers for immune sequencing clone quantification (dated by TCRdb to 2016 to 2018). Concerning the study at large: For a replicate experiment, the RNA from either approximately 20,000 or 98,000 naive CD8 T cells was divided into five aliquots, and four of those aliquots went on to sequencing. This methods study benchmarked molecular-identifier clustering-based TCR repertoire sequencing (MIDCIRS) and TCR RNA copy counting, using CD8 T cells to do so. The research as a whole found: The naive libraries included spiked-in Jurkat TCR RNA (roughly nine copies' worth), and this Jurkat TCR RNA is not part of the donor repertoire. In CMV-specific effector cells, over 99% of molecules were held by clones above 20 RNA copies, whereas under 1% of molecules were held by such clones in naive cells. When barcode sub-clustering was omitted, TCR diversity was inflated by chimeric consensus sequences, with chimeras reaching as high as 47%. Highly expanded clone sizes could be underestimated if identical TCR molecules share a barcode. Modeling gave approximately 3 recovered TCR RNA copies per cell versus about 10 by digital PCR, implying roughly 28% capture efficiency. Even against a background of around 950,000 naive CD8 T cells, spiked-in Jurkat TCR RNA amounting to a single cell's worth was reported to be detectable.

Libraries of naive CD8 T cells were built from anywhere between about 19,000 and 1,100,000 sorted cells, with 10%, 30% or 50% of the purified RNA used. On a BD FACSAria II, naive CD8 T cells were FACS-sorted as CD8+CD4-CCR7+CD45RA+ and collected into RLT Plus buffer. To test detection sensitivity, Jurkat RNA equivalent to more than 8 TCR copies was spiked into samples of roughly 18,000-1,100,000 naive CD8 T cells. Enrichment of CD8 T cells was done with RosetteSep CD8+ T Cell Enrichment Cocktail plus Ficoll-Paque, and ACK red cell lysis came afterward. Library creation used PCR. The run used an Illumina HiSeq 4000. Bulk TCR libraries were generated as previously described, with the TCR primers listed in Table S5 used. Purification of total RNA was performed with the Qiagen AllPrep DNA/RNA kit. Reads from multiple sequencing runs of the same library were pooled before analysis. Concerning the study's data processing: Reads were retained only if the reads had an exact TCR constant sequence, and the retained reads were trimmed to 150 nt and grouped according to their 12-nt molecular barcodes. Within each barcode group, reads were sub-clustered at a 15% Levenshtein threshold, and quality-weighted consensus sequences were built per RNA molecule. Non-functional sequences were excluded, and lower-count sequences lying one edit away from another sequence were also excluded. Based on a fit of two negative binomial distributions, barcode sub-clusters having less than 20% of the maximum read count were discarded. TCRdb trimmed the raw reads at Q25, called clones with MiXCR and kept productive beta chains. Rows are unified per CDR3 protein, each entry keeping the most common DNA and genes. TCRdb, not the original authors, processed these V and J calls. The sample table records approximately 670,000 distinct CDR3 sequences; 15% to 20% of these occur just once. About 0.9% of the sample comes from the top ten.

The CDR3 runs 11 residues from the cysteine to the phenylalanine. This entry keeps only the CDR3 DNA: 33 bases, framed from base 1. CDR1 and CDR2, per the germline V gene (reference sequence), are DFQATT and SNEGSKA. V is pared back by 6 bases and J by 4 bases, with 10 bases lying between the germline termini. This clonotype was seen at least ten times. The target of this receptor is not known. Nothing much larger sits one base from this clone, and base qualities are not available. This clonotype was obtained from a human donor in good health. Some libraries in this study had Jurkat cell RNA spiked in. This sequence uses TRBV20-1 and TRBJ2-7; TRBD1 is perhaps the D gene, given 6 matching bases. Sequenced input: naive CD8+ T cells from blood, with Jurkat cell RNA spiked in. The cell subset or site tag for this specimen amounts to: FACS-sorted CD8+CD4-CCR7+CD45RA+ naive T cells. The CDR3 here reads CSAKQGYEQYF. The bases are TGCAGTGCAAAACAGGGATACGAGCAGTACTTC.